The 15 T cell receptor beta chains in this list originate from one sample, sequenced in a study of T cell responses to AZD1222 COVID-19 vaccine (dated by TCRdb to the early 2020s). Explained via the paper, the time point label denotes: baseline before first vaccination. Taken with the paper, the label for treatment or condition translates to: meningococcal conjugate vaccine given as trial control. The library was generated by the immunoSEQ multiplex PCR assay. TCRdb took over this immuneACCESS table, retaining in-frame rearrangements with V and J assigned. Such tables are incomplete; in checked studies, under half of the missing clones stem from an unresolved V gene, and the remainder is unexplained. This sample lists about 140,000 clones; approximately 95% were detected once. Approximately 0.96% of the sample lies in the top ten. The sequences come from peripheral blood, collected on day 0 of MenACWY control vaccination. These receptors originate from an adult in good health.

V is TRBV7-8 and J is TRBJ1-5; TRBD1 matches at 7 bases. The germline CDR1 and CDR2 sequences are SGHVS and FQNEAQ. CDR3 length: 15 amino acids. J was trimmed by 1 base and V by 6 bases; bases with no gene match: 6. CDR3 loop: CASREGALSNQPQHF. CDR3 coding DNA: TGTGCCAGCAGAGAGGGGGCATTGAGCAATCAGCCCCAGCATTTT.

The chain joins TRBV7-2 to TRBJ2-2; no clear D gene. The CDR3 runs to 14 residues. V lost 4 bases and J 4 bases, leaving 10 bases between the germline ends. Germline CDR1 reads SGHTA; CDR2 reads FQGNSA. The CDR3 here is CASSSTVATGELFF. CDR3 nucleotide sequence: TGTGCCAGCAGCTCCACAGTGGCCACCGGGGAGCTGTTTTTT.

The chain employs TRBV7-6 and TRBJ1-6; TRBD1 aligns across 7 bases. The germline V gene encodes CDR1 SGHVS and CDR2 FNYEAQ. This CDR3 region has 16 residues. V shed 5 bases, J shed 6 bases, and the junction held 10 bases outside the gene matches. CDR3 loop: CASSRDSYSLNSPLHF. The CDR3 nucleotides read TGTGCCAGCAGCCGGGACAGCTACAGCCTTAATTCACCCCTCCACTTT.

The rearrangement links TRBV11-2 to TRBJ2-3, with TRBD1 identical over 9 bases. Germline CDR1 reads SGHAT; CDR2 reads FQNNGV. Trimming took 5 bases from V and 2 from J; bases not matched to a gene: 8. This CDR3 is built from 16 residues. The CDR3 loop is CASSHHGDRDTDTQYF. The CDR3 DNA follows: TGTGCCAGCAGCCACCATGGGGACAGGGACACAGATACGCAGTATTTT. Looking up the rest from reference TRBV11-2 and TRBJ2-3 gives the full variable domain: EAGVAQSPRYKIIEKRQSVAFWCNPISGHATLYWYQQILGQGPKLLIQFQNNGVVDDSQLPKDRFSAERLKGVDSTLKIQPAKLEDSAVYLCASSHHGDRDTDTQYFGPGTRLTVL.

This chain uses TRBV9 with TRBJ1-2; D not certain. The germline gives CDR1 SGDLS, CDR2 YYNGEE. V was pared by 7 bases and J by 4 bases, with 11 bases between. The CDR3 length is 12 residues. This CDR3 is CASDRAGYGYTF. DNA for the CDR3: TGTGCCAGCGATCGGGCGGGCTATGGCTACACCTTC.

V is TRBV19 and J is TRBJ2-1, with D unresolved. This CDR3 has 13 residues. CDR1 is LNHDA, CDR2 SQIVND, per germline (reference sequence). Trimming took 4 bases from V and 10 from J, leaving 14 bases between them. CDR3 DNA sequence: TGTGCCAGTAGTACAACGGGCCTATCCGAGCAGTTCTTC. Translated, it gives CASSTTGLSEQFF.

This CDR3 reads CATSRRGGSGETQYF. The CDR3 nucleotides are TGTGCCACCAGCAGAAGGGGCGGGAGTGGAGAGACCCAGTACTTC. This chain uses TRBV15 with TRBJ2-5, with 7 bases identical to TRBD2. The V gene end was trimmed by 2 bases and the J gene end by 4 bases; junction bases not matched to a gene: 7. Germline CDR1 reads LNHNV; CDR2 reads YYDKDF (reference sequence). CDR3 length: 15 amino acids.

The V call is TRBV29-1, the J call TRBJ2-3; possibly TRBD1 for D (6 bases). Trimming left V 7 bases short and J 5 bases short, with 16 bases between. CDR3 length: 13 amino acids. Germline lookup yields CDR1 SQVTM and CDR2 ANQGSEA. CDR3 DNA: TGCAGCGCGGAATCAGGGGCAGAAGATACGCAGTATTTT. This gives the protein CSAESGAEDTQYF.

The rearrangement links TRBV9 to TRBJ1-2; D is ambiguous. V was cut by 0 bases and J by 3 bases, with 3 bases left in between. Germline V CDR1 and CDR2: SGDLS, YYNGEE. The CDR3 contains 12 residues. In nucleotides, the CDR3 is TGTGCCAGCAGCGTAGAGGACTATGGCTACACCTTC. It is translated as CASSVEDYGYTF.

The genes are TRBV28 and TRBJ1-2; D ambiguous. The germline gives CDR1 MDHEN, CDR2 SYDVKM. This CDR3 has 14 residues. V was cut by 1 base and J by 4 bases, with 10 bases left in between. The CDR3 DNA is TGTGCCAGCAGTTTATTGGCAGACGCCTATGGCTACACCTTC. Translating gives CASSLLADAYGYTF.

The gene calls are TRBV10-1 and TRBJ1-1; D gene unclear. The germline V gene has CDR1 WNHNN and CDR2 SYGVQD (reference sequence). V was cut by 0 bases and J by 1 base, with 9 bases left in between. The CDR3 has 15 amino acids. DNA of the CDR3: TGCGCCAGCAGTGAGTCCGGGGTATGGAACACTGAAGCTTTCTTT. It translates to CASSESGVWNTEAFF.

The chain joins TRBV25-1 to TRBJ1-1; 8 nucleotides line up with TRBD1. This CDR3 is 15 amino acids long. V gave up 9 bases and J gave up 1 base; unmatched junction bases: 10. Germline lookup yields CDR1 MGHDK and CDR2 SYGVNS. The CDR3, as DNA: TGTGCCAGTATAGAAAGGGACAGGACGAACACTGAAGCTTTCTTT. This encodes CASIERDRTNTEAFF.

The J gene is TRBJ1-5, the V gene TRBV25-1; D possibly corresponds to TRBD1 (6 bases). CDR3 size: 15 residues. V was trimmed by 1 base and J by 3 bases, leaving 10 bases between them. Per germline, CDR1 MGHDK and CDR2 SYGVNS. The CDR3 coding sequence is TGTGCCAGCAGTGAATTGACAGGTTCCAATCAGCCCCAGCATTTT. Translated: CASSELTGSNQPQHF.

The V gene is TRBV6-5, the J gene TRBJ2-3; 7 bases line up with TRBD1. This CDR3 comprises 12 residues. Germline assignment: CDR1 MNHEY and CDR2 SVGAGI. Unmatched junction bases numbered 7, after V lost 6 bases and J lost 10 bases. This chain's CDR3 is CASRPDRAAQYF. In DNA form, the CDR3 reads TGTGCCAGCAGACCCGACAGGGCGGCGCAGTATTTT.

The chain employs TRBV9 and TRBJ2-7; the match to TRBD1 covers 7 bases. CDR1 is SGDLS and CDR2 is YYNGEE in the germline V gene. V was pared by 4 bases and J by 0 bases, with 4 bases of the junction left unmatched. The length of the CDR3 is 14 residues. This CDR3 is CASSPGQASYEQYF. CDR3 sequence (DNA): TGTGCCAGCAGCCCAGGACAGGCCTCCTACGAGCAGTACTTC.